This T cell receptor beta chain was retrieved from a study of beta chain features in type 1 diabetes. Reverse transcribing all isolated RNA meant expressed TCRB transcripts were sequenced. Libraries were prepared by immunoSEQ multiplex PCR; TCRdb keeps only in-frame clonotypes and omits some of them. The sample has over 350,000 clones, roughly 16% seen once; the top ten hold approximately 0.019%. Sample: naive CD4+ T cells from blood. This receptor was identified in a young woman in good health.

The CDR3 bases are TGTGCCTGGAGGGGACAGGGCGTCTCTGAAGCTTTCTTT. Translated, it gives CAWRGQGVSEAFF. This sequence joins TRBV30 and TRBJ1-1; 9 bases match TRBD1. Unmatched junction bases numbered 5, after V lost 3 bases and J lost 6 bases. Looked up from germline, CDR1 is GTSNPN and CDR2 is SVGIG (reference sequence). The CDR3 consists of 13 residues.